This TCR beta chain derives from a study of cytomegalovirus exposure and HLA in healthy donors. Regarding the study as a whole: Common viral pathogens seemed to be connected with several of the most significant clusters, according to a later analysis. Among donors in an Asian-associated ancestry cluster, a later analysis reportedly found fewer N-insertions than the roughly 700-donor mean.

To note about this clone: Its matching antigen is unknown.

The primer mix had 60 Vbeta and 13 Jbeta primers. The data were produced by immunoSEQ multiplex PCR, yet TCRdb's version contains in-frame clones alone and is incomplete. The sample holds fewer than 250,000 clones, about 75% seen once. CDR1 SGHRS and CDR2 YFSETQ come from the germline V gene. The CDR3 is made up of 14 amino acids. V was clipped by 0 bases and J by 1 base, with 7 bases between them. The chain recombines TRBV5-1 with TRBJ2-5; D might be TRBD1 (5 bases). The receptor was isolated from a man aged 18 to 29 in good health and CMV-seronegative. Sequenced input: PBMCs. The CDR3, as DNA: TGCGCCAGCAGCTTGGGACAGATCCAAGAGACCCAGTACTTC. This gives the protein CASSLGQIQETQYF.